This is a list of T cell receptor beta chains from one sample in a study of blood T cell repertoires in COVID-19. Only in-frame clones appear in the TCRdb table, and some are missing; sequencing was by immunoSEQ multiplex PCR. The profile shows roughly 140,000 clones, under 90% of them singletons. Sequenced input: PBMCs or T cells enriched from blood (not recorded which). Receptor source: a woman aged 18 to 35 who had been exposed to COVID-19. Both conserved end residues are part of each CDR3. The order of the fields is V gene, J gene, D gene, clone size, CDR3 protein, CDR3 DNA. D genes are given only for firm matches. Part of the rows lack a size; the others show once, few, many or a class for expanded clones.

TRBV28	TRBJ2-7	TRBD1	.	CASSLTGNEQYF	TGTGCCAGCAGTTTGACAGGGAACGAGCAGTACTTC
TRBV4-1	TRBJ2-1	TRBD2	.	CASSPLPNSGRAGNEQFF	TGCGCCAGCAGCCCACTTCCCAATAGCGGGAGGGCCGGGAATGAGCAGTTCTTC
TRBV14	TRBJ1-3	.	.	CASSQEWGHDTIYF	TGTGCCAGCAGCCAAGAGTGGGGGCATGACACCATATATTTT
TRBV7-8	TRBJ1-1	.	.	CASSTSGQLNTEAFF	TGTGCCAGCAGCACCAGCGGACAGTTGAACACTGAAGCTTTCTTT
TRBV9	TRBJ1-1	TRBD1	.	CASSSGTGEVDTEAFF	TGTGCCAGCAGCTCGGGGACAGGGGAGGTGGACACTGAAGCTTTCTTT
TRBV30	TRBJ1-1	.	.	CAWSVQALNTEAFF	TGTGCCTGGAGTGTACAGGCGTTGAACACTGAAGCTTTCTTT
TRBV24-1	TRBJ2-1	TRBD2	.	CATSDISGSSYNEQFF	TGTGCCACCAGTGATATTAGCGGGAGCTCCTACAATGAGCAGTTCTTC
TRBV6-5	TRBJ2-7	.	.	CASSYSIQNYEQYF	TGTGCCAGCAGTTACTCGATACAGAACTACGAGCAGTACTTC
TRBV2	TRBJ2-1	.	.	CASSGDTYDEQFF	TGTGCCAGCAGTGGGGACACTTACGATGAGCAGTTCTTC
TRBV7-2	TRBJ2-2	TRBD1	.	CASSFGTGYTGELFF	TGTGCCAGCAGCTTCGGGACAGGGTATACCGGGGAGCTGTTTTTT
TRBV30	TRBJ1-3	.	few	CAWSVDTFSGNTIYF	TGTGCCTGGAGTGTAGACACTTTCTCTGGAAACACCATATATTTT
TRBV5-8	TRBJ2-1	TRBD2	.	CASSWANSGASSYNEQFF	TGTGCCAGCAGCTGGGCAAATAGCGGGGCGAGCTCCTACAATGAGCAGTTCTTC
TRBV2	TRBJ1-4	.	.	CASSEVRVANEKLFF	TGTGCCAGCAGTGAAGTGAGGGTGGCTAATGAAAAACTGTTTTTT
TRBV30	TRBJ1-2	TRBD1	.	CAWSFVGQGGYGYTF	TGTGCCTGGAGTTTCGTAGGACAGGGGGGTTATGGCTACACCTTC
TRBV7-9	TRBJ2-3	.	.	CASSLASGTDTQYF	TGTGCCAGCAGCTTAGCAAGCGGGACAGATACGCAGTATTTT
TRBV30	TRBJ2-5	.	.	CAWSPARETQYF	TGTGCCTGGAGCCCAGCGCGGGAGACCCAGTACTTC
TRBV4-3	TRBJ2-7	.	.	CASSKTQAPTYEQYF	TGCGCCAGCAGCAAGACCCAGGCGCCTACCTACGAGCAGTACTTC